The 12 T cell receptor beta chains below were found in one sample sequenced in a study of beta chain features in type 1 diabetes (dated by TCRdb to the late 2010s). The study at large found these results: Type 1 diabetes patients showed a moderate but significant shortening of TCRB CDR3 length in all four CD4+ subsets.

No antigen has been identified for these receptors. Library preparation was by the immunoSEQ multiplex PCR assay. The entire isolated RNA was reverse transcribed using the High Capacity cDNA Reverse Transcription Kit, and thus expressed TCRB transcripts were sequenced. TCRdb limited this immuneACCESS table to in-frame rearrangements with V and J called. A share of clones is missing; checked studies link under half to unresolved V genes, and the rest is unexplained. The sample contains 150,000 to 200,000 clones, around 8% of them found a single time. The ten largest clones represent around 0.56% of the sample. Specimen: central memory CD4+ T cells from blood. The receptors here all came from a woman aged 18-29 years with type 1 diabetes.

For the CDR3, the DNA is TGCGCCAGCAGCAACCGGGACACTTCCACCGGGGAGCTGTTTTTT. Its protein product is CASSNRDTSTGELFF. V and J are TRBV5-1 and TRBJ2-2; D may be TRBD1 (6 bases). The CDR3 consists of 15 residues. Germline lookup yields CDR1 SGHRS and CDR2 YFSETQ. V lost 4 bases and J 4 bases, leaving 14 bases between the germline ends. Complete variable domain (other parts from reference TRBV5-1 and TRBJ2-2): KAGVTQTPRYLIKTRGQQVTLSCSPISGHRSVSWYQQTPGQGLQFLFEYFSETQRNKGNFPGRFSGRQFSNSRSEMNVSTLELGDSALYLCASSNRDTSTGELFFGEGSRLTVL.

This clone was seen a handful of times. The rearrangement joins TRBV7-3 to TRBJ1-2; TRBD1 agrees at 11 bases. The CDR3 is 14 residues long. CDR1 and CDR2 from the germline V gene are SGHTA and FQGTGA. Trimming at V came to 3 bases and at J to 8 bases, leaving 5 bases not matched to a gene. CDR3 amino acids: CASSLGQGDGGYTF. As DNA, the CDR3 is TGTGCCAGCAGCTTGGGACAGGGGGATGGGGGCTACACCTTC. The full variable domain, its missing parts supplied by reference TRBV7-3 and TRBJ1-2, is GAGVSQTPSNKVTEKGKYVELRCDPISGHTALYWYRQSLGQGPEFLIYFQGTGAADDSGLPNDRFFAVRPEGSVSTLKIQRTERGDSAVYLCASSLGQGDGGYTFGSGTRLTVV.

The chain combines TRBV11-2 with TRBJ2-1; the D gene is possibly TRBD1 (6 bases). The ends were cut back, 3 bases at V and 5 bases at J, with 11 bases in the middle. Germline V gives CDR1 SGHAT, CDR2 FQNNGV. The CDR3 totals 14 residues. CDR3 DNA: TGTGCCAGCAGCTTTGGGACAAAGCACAATGAGCAGTTCTTC. It is translated as CASSFGTKHNEQFF.

This clone was seen more than once but under ten times. The chain combines TRBV6-6 with TRBJ2-1, with 8 bases that match TRBD2. The V gene's germline CDR1 is MNHNY and CDR2 SVGAGI (reference sequence). The trim removed 4 bases at V and 11 bases at J, leaving 10 bases unmatched. CDR3 length equals 14 residues. CDR3 region: CASSSGRAEGKQFF. The CDR3 DNA reads TGTGCCAGCAGTTCCGGGAGGGCGGAGGGGAAGCAGTTCTTC.

A few counts support this clone. The chain has TRBV28 and TRBJ1-1, with D tentatively TRBD1 (5 bases). V lost 7 bases to trimming and J lost 3 bases, with 12 bases between them. Germline CDR1 and CDR2: MDHEN and SYDVKM. This CDR3 spans 13 amino acids. The CDR3 loop is CASTTWGYTEAFF. The CDR3 nucleotides read TGTGCCAGCACCACGTGGGGCTACACTGAAGCTTTCTTT.

This clone has only a few counts. The chain combines TRBV25-1 with TRBJ1-3; D might be TRBD1 (6 bases). In germline, CDR1 is MGHDK, CDR2 SYGVNS. Trimming shortened V by 4 bases and J by 4 bases, and 14 bases separated the two germline ends. This CDR3 contains 15 residues. For the CDR3, the DNA is TGTGCCAGCAGTGCAGCAGGGGACCTCGGAAACACCATATATTTT. It codes for CASSAAGDLGNTIYF. Based on the CDR3 plus reference TRBV25-1 and TRBJ1-3, the full variable domain is EADIYQTPRYLVIGTGKKITLECSQTMGHDKMYWYQQDPGMELHLIHYSYGVNSTEKGDLSSESTVSRIRTEHFPLTLESARPSHTSQYLCASSAAGDLGNTIYFGEGSWLTVV.

The genes are TRBV28 and TRBJ2-6; 10 bases agree with TRBD2. The trim removed 5 bases at V and 0 bases at J, leaving 7 bases unmatched. The V gene's germline CDR1 is MDHEN and CDR2 SYDVKM. The CDR3 runs to 18 residues. The CDR3 here is CASSDPLAGSSGANVLTF. In DNA form, the CDR3 reads TGTGCCAGCAGTGATCCACTAGCGGGGAGCTCTGGGGCCAACGTCCTGACTTTC.

Only a few counts were recorded for this clone. This chain uses TRBV18 with TRBJ2-2; TRBD1 is a possible D gene (5 bases). The V end lost 3 bases, the J end lost 5 bases, and 10 bases lay between the germline ends. The CDR3 sequence is 14 residues long. The germline gives CDR1 KGHSH, CDR2 LQKENI. The CDR3 loop reads CASSPLSGTGELFF. The DNA of the CDR3 is TGTGCCAGCTCACCGCTCTCAGGGACCGGGGAGCTGTTTTTT. Combining the CDR3 with reference TRBV18 and TRBJ2-2 gives the whole variable domain NAGVMQNPRHLVRRRGQEARLRCSPMKGHSHVYWYRQLPEEGLKFMVYLQKENIIDESGMPKERFSAEFPKEGPSILRIQQVVRGDSAAYFCASSPLSGTGELFFGEGSRLTVL.

The chain joins TRBV11-2 to TRBJ2-5; D unresolved. The CDR3 is made up of 13 amino acids. The germline gives CDR1 SGHAT, CDR2 FQNNGV. Between the trimmed V and J ends, which lost 6 bases and 3 bases, there was a span of 11 bases. The DNA of the CDR3 is TGTGCCAGCAGTTTTTCCGTTAAAGAGACCCAGTACTTC. Its translation is CASSFSVKETQYF.

This clone has just a few counts. This chain joins TRBV7-2 and TRBJ2-7; tentative D call: TRBD1 (6 bases). This CDR3 has 17 residues. Germline lookup yields CDR1 SGHTA and CDR2 FQGNSA. Trimming took 5 bases from V and 2 from J, leaving 22 bases between them. The CDR3 loop reads CASSITPTGLVAYEQYF. The CDR3 region has the DNA TGTGCCAGCAGCATAACCCCCACAGGGCTGGTCGCCTACGAGCAGTACTTC.

The V call is TRBV29-1, the J call TRBJ1-5, with a tentative D call TRBD1 (5 bases). This CDR3 comprises 14 residues. V dropped 7 bases and J dropped 5 bases, with 18 bases sitting between them. In germline, CDR1 is SQVTM, CDR2 ANQGSEA. CDR3 residues: CSATGAGVDQPQHF. The CDR3 bases are TGCAGCGCCACCGGGGCGGGGGTTGATCAGCCCCAGCATTTT.

This clone appeared a few times. The V gene is TRBV9, the J gene TRBJ1-2; no clear D gene. V lost 2 bases and J 2 bases, leaving 7 bases between the germline ends. Germline CDR1 and CDR2: SGDLS and YYNGEE. This CDR3 has 13 amino acids. The CDR3: CASSVAENYGYTF. DNA for the CDR3: TGTGCCAGCAGCGTGGCTGAAAACTATGGCTACACCTTC.